This TCR beta chain appears in the sequencing data of a study of blood T cell repertoires in COVID-19. Overall study context: The cDNA or gDNA used as material had been derived from T cells, B-cell-depleted T cells, or PBMCs.

In the authors' methods: Cell counts per sample came from amplifying reference gene primers. Sequencing used immunoSEQ multiplex PCR; TCRdb keeps in-frame clones, though not all of them. V and J calls and clone size are those listed in that table; D and trimming were worked out from the DNA. This sample has over 450,000 clones; approximately 92% occur once, and the top ten carry 0.9%. A Seattle source enrolled patients during active infection and followed them longitudinally. CDR1 SGHRS and CDR2 YFSETQ come from the germline V gene. This CDR3 has 14 amino acids. V dropped 5 bases and J dropped 0 bases, with 11 bases sitting between them.

The sequencing sample was made of peripheral blood. The chain employs TRBV5-1 and TRBJ1-2, with TRBD1 as a possible D gene (6 bases). The sequence was obtained from a man aged 18 to 35 with COVID-19, enrolled during active disease. The CDR3 spells CASRPGTSNYGYTF. CDR3 in DNA: TGCGCCAGCAGACCTGGGACATCTAACTATGGCTACACCTTC.